This T cell receptor (beta chain) stems from a study of T cell changes during pregnancy in multiple sclerosis. The data were produced by immunoSEQ multiplex PCR, yet TCRdb's version contains in-frame clones alone and is incomplete. In the table there are approximately 44,000 clones, over 80% of which are singletons. Germline CDR1 reads SGHTA; CDR2 reads FQGTGA. This CDR3 spans 16 amino acids. Trimming at V came to 1 base and at J to 3 bases, leaving 9 bases not matched to a gene. This receptor was taken from a female donor with multiple sclerosis, enrolled in a pregnancy study. Sequenced here: CD4+ T cells from peripheral blood mononuclear cells, sampled before pregnancy. The chain uses TRBV7-3 and TRBJ2-7; 7 bases map to TRBD2. DNA for the CDR3: TGTGCCAGCAGCTTAAAGGGCGGGGGTCAGCGCTACGAGCAGTACTTC. As protein: CASSLKGGGQRYEQYF. The variable domain in full, completed from reference TRBV7-3 and TRBJ2-7, reads GAGVSQTPSNKVTEKGKYVELRCDPISGHTALYWYRQSLGQGPEFLIYFQGTGAADDSGLPNDRFFAVRPEGSVSTLKIQRTERGDSAVYLCASSLKGGGQRYEQYFGPGTRLTVT.